This entry concerns a single T cell receptor (beta chain). Germline CDR1 MGHRA, CDR2 YSYEKL. The CDR3 is 15 residues long. V was trimmed by 0 bases and J by 8 bases, leaving 16 bases between them. The record originates from a study of cytomegalovirus exposure and HLA in healthy donors. Using immunoSEQ multiplex PCR, the repertoire was profiled, and TCRdb retains in-frame clones only, with some absent. The profile shows some 260,000 clones, roughly 87% of them singletons. The chain recombines TRBV4-1 with TRBJ1-2; D is perhaps TRBD1 (5 bases). The sequence came from a man aged 18-30 years in good health and CMV-seropositive. The sample consisted of PBMCs. In nucleotides, the CDR3 is TGCGCCAGCAGCCAAGACGAGGCCAGGGCTTTAGGCTACACCTTC. Translating gives CASSQDEARALGYTF.